This TCR beta chain is from a study of blood T cell repertoires in COVID-19. About the research overall: From the United States, Italy and Spain came samples of acute and convalescent COVID-19. Sources were T cells, B-cell-depleted T cells, or PBMCs; the material itself was cDNA or gDNA.

This CDR3 is built from 16 residues. V dropped 3 bases and J dropped 1; count of bases not matched to a gene: 4. The germline CDR1 and CDR2 sequences are KGHDR and SFDVKD. Methods used by the authors: Scientists estimated how many nucleated cells there were by amplifying reference gene primers. Assay used: immunoSEQ multiplex PCR; TCRdb lists only in-frame clones, some missing. The DNA was the basis for D and trimming; V, J and clone size are from that table. The top ten clones hold 20% of a sample with roughly 190,000 clones, around four fifths of them seen once. The material sequenced was peripheral blood. This TCR was sampled from a human donor in a cohort sampled during active COVID-19. The rearrangement joins TRBV24-1 to TRBJ2-3, with 9 bases matching TRBD1. The CDR3 coding sequence is TGTGCCACCAGTGATCACTGGACAGGGGGCACAGATACGCAGTATTTT. It specifies CATSDHWTGGTDTQYF.